This record concerns one T cell receptor (beta chain) sequence. These data originate in a study of blood T cell repertoires in COVID-19. At the level of the study: Donors in the United States, Italy and Spain gave samples during acute or convalescent COVID-19. In each case, the material was cDNA or gDNA derived from T cells, B-cell-depleted T cells, or PBMCs.

In the original processing: Using reference gene primer amplification, nucleated cell counts were estimated. Produced via immunoSEQ multiplex PCR; TCRdb's table is partial and in-frame only. V, J and clone size are those of that table, while D and trimming were read from the DNA. Of roughly 410,000 clones listed, roughly 90% are singletons. V was trimmed by 6 bases and J by 3 bases, leaving 18 bases between them. The CDR3 consists of 15 residues. CDR1 is PRHDT, CDR2 FYEKMQ, per germline (reference sequence). This TCR came from a man in his forties or fifties with acute or convalescent COVID-19. V is TRBV13 and J is TRBJ2-7; possibly TRBD1 for D (6 bases). The specimen sequenced was peripheral blood. CDR3 sequence (DNA): TGTGCCAGCAGTATCCAGACAGGCCAATTCTACGAGCAGTACTTC. It specifies CASSIQTGQFYEQYF.